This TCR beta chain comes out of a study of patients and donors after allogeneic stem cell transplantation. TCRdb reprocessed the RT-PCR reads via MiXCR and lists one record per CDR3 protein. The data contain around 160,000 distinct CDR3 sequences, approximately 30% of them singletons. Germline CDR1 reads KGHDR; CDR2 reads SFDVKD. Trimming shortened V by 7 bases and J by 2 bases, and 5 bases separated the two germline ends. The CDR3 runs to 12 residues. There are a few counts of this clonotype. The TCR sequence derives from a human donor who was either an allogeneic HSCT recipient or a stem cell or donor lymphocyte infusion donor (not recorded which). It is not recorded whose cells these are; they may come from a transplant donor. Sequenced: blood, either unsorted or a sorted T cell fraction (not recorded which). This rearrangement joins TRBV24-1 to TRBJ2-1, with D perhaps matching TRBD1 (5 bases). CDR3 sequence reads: CATRDTYNEQFF. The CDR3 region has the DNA TGTGCCACCAGGGACACCTACAATGAGCAGTTCTTC.